This T cell receptor beta chain emerged from a study of cytomegalovirus exposure and HLA in healthy donors. CDR1 and CDR2 from the germline V gene are LNHDA and SQIVND (reference sequence). V was cut by 9 bases and J by 4 bases, with 24 bases left in between. The CDR3 loop spans 16 amino acids. Both 60 Vbeta primers and 13 Jbeta primers went into the PCR. Libraries were prepared by immunoSEQ multiplex PCR; TCRdb keeps only in-frame clonotypes and omits some of them. This table has under 200,000 clones, 80% to 85% appearing once. The chain couples TRBV19 to TRBJ1-2; no clear D gene. Sequenced input: PBMCs. The receptor's source is a man between 18 and 29 years old in good health and CMV-seronegative. The CDR3, as DNA: TGTGCCAGCCTAGTATTCGGGAGGGTCGAGGGCTATGGCTACACCTTC. It is translated as CASLVFGRVEGYGYTF.